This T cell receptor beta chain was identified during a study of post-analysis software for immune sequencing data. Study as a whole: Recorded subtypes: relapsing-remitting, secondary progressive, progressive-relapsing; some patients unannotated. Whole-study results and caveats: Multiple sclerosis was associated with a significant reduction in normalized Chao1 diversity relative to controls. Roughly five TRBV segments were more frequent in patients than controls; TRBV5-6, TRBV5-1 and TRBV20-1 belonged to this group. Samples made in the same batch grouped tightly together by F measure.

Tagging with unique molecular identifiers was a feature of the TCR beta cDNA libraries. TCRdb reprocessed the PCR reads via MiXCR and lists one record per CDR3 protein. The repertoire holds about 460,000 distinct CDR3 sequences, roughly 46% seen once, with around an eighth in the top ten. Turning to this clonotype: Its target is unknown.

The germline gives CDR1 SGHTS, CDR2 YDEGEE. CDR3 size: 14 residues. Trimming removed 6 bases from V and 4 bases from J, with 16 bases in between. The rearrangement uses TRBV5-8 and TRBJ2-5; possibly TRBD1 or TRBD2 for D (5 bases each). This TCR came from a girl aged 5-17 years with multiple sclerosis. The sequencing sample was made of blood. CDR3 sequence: CASNEGGGGETQYF. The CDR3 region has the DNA TGTGCCAGCAACGAGGGCGGTGGGGGAGAGACCCAGTACTTC.